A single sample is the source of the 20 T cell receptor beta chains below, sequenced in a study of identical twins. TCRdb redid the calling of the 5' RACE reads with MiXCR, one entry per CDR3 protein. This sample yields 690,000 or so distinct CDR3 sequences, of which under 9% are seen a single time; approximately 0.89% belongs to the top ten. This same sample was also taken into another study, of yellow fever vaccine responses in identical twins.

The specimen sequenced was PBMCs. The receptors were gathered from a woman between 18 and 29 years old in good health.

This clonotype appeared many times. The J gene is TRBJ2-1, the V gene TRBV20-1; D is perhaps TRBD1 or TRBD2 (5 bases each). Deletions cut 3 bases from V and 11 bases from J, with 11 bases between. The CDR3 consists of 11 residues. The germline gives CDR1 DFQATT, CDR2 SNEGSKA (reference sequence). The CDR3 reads CSASHGGKQFF. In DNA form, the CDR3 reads TGCAGTGCTAGCCATGGGGGAAAGCAGTTCTTC.

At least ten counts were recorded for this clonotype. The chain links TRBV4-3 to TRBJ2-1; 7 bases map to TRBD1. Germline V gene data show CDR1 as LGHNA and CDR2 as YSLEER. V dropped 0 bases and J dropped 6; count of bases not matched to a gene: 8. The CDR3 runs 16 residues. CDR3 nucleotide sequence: TGCGCCAGCAGCCAAGAAATACAGGGGAAAGGCAATGAGCAGTTCTTC. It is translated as CASSQEIQGKGNEQFF.

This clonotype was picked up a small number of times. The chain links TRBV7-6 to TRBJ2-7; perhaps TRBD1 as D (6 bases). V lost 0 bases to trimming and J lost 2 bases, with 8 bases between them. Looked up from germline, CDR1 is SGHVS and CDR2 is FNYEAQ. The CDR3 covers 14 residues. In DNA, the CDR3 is TGTGCCAGCAGCTTAGCGGACAGAGCCTACGAGCAGTACTTC. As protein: CASSLADRAYEQYF. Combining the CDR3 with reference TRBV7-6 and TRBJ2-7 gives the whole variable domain GAGVSQSPRYKVTKRGQDVALRCDPISGHVSLYWYRQALGQGPEFLTYFNYEAQQDKSGLPNDRFSAERPEGSISTLTIQRTEQRDSAMYRCASSLADRAYEQYFGPGTRLTVT.

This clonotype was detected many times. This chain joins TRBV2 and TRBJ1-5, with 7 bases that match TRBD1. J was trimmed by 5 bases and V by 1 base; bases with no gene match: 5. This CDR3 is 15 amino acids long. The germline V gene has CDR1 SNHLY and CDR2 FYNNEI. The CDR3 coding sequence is TGTGCCAGCAGTGAAGGCAGGGGGAGCTATCAGCCCCAGCATTTT. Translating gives CASSEGRGSYQPQHF.

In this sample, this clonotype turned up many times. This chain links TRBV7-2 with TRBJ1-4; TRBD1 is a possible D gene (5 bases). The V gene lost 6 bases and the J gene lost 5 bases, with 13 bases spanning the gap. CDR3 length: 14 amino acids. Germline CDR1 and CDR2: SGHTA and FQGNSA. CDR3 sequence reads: CASRRTGLNEKLFF. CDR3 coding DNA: TGTGCCAGCAGGAGAACAGGCCTGAATGAAAAACTGTTTTTT. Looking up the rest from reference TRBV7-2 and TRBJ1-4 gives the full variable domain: GAGVSQSPSNKVTEKGKDVELRCDPISGHTALYWYRQSLGQGLEFLIYFQGNSAPDKSGLPSDRFSAERTGGSVSTLTIQRTQQEDSAVYLCASRRTGLNEKLFFGSGTQLSVL.

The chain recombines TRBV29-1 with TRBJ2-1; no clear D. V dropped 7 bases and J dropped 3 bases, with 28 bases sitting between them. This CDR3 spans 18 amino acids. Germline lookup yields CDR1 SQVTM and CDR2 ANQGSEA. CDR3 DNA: TGCAGCGCGCAAGGAACCGAGGACCCTGTTACCTTCTACAATGAGCAGTTCTTC. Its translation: CSAQGTEDPVTFYNEQFF.

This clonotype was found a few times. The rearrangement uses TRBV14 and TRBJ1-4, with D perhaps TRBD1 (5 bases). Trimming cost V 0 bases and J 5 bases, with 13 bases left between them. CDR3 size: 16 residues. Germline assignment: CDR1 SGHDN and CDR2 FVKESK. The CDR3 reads CASSQDLGTKNEKLFF. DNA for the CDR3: TGTGCCAGCAGCCAAGATTTGGGGACGAAAAATGAAAAACTGTTTTTT.

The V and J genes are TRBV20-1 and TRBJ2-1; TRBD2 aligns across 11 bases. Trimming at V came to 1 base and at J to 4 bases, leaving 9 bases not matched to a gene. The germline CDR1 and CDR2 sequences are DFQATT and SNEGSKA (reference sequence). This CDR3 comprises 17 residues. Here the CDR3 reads CSARVASGGKSYNEQFF. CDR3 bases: TGCAGTGCTAGAGTGGCTAGCGGGGGGAAATCGTACAATGAGCAGTTCTTC.

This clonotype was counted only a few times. The CDR3 DNA is TGTGCCAGCAAGGGTGAGGACCAACCCTACGAGCAGTACTTC. It yields the protein CASKGEDQPYEQYF. V gene TRBV21-1 combines with J gene TRBJ2-7. TRBV21-1 is a recognized pseudogene. This CDR3 contains 14 residues.

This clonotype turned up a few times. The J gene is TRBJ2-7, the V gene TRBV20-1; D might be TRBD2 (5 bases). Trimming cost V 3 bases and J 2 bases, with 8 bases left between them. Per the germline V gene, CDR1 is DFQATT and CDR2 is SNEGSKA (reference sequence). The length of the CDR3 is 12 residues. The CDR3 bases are TGCAGTGCTAGCAGCGGAGCCTACGAGCAGTACTTC. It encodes CSASSGAYEQYF.

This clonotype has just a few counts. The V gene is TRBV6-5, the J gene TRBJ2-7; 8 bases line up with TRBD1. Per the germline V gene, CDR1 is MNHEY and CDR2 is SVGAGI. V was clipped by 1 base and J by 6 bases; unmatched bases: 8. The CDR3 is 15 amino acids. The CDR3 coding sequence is TGTGCCAGCAGTTACTTCGAAGGACAGGGACGCGAGCAGTACTTC. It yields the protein CASSYFEGQGREQYF.

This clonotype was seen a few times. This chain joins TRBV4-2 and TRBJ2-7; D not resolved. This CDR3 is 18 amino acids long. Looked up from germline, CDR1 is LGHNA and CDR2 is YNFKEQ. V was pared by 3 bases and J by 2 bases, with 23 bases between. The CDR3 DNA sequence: TGTGCCAGCAGCCAGCTTGATATGGGCCAGGCGGCCACCTACGAGCAGTACTTC. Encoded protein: CASSQLDMGQAATYEQYF.

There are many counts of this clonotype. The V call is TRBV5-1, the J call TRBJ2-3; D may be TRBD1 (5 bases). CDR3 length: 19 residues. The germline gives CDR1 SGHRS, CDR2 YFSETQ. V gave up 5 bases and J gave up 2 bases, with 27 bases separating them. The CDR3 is CASRLGSGRQYIYTDTQYF. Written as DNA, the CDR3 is TGCGCCAGCAGGCTGGGGTCAGGGCGGCAATACATTTACACAGATACGCAGTATTTT.

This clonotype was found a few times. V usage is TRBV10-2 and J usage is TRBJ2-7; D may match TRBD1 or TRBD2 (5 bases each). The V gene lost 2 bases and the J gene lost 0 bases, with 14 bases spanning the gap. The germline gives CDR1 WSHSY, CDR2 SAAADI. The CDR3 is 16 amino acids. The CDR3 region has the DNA TGCGCCAGCAGTGAGGGCCTGGCAGGGAGCTCCTACGAGCAGTACTTC. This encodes CASSEGLAGSSYEQYF.

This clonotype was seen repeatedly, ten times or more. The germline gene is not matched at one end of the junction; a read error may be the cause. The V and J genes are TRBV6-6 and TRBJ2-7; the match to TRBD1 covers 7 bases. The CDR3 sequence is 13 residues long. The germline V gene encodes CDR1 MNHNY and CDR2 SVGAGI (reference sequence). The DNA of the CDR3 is TGCGCCAGCAGCACAGGGGACCCATACGAGCAGTACTTC. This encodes CASSTGDPYEQYF.

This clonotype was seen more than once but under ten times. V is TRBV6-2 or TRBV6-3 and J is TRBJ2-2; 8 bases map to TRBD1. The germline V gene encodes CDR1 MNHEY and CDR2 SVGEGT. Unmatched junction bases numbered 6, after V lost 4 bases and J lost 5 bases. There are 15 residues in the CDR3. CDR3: CASSSTGEWTGELFF. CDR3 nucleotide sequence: TGTGCCAGCAGTTCGACAGGGGAGTGGACCGGGGAGCTGTTTTTT.

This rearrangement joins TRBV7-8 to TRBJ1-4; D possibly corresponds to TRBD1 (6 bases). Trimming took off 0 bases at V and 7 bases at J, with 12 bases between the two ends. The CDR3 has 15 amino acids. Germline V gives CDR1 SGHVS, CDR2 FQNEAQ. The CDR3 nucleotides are TGTGCCAGCAGCTTAGCCGCAGGGGAGCGTGAAAAACTGTTTTTT. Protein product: CASSLAAGEREKLFF.

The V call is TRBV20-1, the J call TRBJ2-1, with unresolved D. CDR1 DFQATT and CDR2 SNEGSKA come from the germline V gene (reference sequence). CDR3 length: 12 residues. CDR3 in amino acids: CSLSGEVNEQFF. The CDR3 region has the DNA TGCAGCCTGTCTGGAGAGGTCAATGAGCAGTTCTTC.

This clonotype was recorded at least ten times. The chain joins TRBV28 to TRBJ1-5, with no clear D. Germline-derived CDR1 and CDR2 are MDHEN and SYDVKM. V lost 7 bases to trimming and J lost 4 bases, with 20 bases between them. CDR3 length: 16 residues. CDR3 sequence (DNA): TGTGCCAGCACATCCCCGGTGAGGGAGGGTAATCAGCCCCAGCATTTT. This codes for CASTSPVREGNQPQHF.

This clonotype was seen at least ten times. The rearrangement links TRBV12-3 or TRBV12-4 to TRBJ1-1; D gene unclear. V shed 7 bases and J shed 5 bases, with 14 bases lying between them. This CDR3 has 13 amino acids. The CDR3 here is CASTPRRGTEAFF. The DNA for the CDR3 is TGTGCCAGCACCCCCCGGCGAGGAACTGAAGCTTTCTTT.